This entry is about one T cell receptor (beta chain). Many counts were recorded for this clonotype. It has no known antigen specificity. It has no much larger one-base neighbor in the sample; base qualities were not kept. These data originate in a study of naive and memory T cell subsets (dated by TCRdb to the late 2010s). For the wider study: In the figure summarizing the skin biopsy and whole blood samples, 10 or so blood donors, 7 tuberculin skin test biopsies and 3 saline control biopsies were reported. Skin biopsies were taken from tuberculin skin test sites or from saline-injected control sites and were processed for RNA extraction as described before. PCR2 was typically run as a SYBR Green qPCR and stopped at a set threshold, although low-input samples could use end-point PCR of around 6 cycles instead. What the study reported, not specific to this receptor: The larger number of TCRs at tuberculin skin test sites was interpreted as T cell infiltration of a delayed type IV hypersensitivity reaction. The potential sensitivity of the RNA-based method to TCR transcript changes with T cell activation and differentiation was acknowledged. Skin biopsy collection and RNA processing details were not given in the paper but referenced to earlier studies. TCR sequences were reportedly recovered from both skin biopsy types, with far more TCRs at tuberculin skin test sites.

The library was built by means of UMI-ligation and nested PCR. TCR RNA was reverse transcribed with SuperScript IV using alpha and beta constant region primers for the blood and skin samples. Four rounds of PCR, run with the SP2 primer together with nested alpha and beta constant region primers, were used to amplify the ligated cDNA. An oligonucleotide carrying the Illumina SP2 primer and a UMI was ligated to the cDNA 3' end using T4 RNA ligase 1. To prevent hairpin formation, the 12-nucleotide UMI was made up of two random hexamers with an eight-base spacer between them. From the second PCR onward, TCR alpha and beta chain libraries were processed separately, and dual indexing was applied for multiplexing. After pooling, the indexed libraries were analyzed by capillary electrophoresis and sequenced on either an Illumina MiSeq or NextSeq. PhiX DNA at roughly 4.5-7% was spiked into libraries to increase base diversity and improve cluster recognition. In the paper's pipeline: Demultiplexor pulled UMIs out of read 2, joined the UMIs with the TCR sequence from read 1, and separated reads according to sample indices. Decombinator identified V and J genes and V-J junctions, assigning each TCR a five-part identifier including V and J deletions. UMIs were used by Collapsinator to correct sequencing errors and PCR amplification heterogeneity, so that a UMI-based abundance was obtained for each TCR. Identifiers were converted to nucleotide sequence by CDR3Translator and translated to amino acids, and CDR3 regions were extracted on the basis of terminal motifs. After normalization to the amount of input RNA, error-corrected alpha and beta TCR counts from blood and skin were compared. The public reads were reanalyzed by TCRdb: fastp trimming at Q25, MiXCR alignment, in-frame beta chains only. Every CDR3 protein is listed once, alongside the most common genes and DNA of its rows. These V and J calls derive from TCRdb rather than the authors' analysis. The sample table contains fewer than 20,000 distinct CDR3 sequences; only one count was recorded for approximately 9.6% of them. The ten largest make up nearly 7% of the sample.

The treatment or condition label here, explained by the study, means: skin biopsy from PPD injection site in Mantoux-positive individual. Total RNA was treated with RQ1 DNase, without cell sorting, prior to reverse transcription, with an input of roughly 1 to 1,100 ng being targeted. Using 3' ligation of a UMI-containing oligonucleotide to TCR cDNA, the study laid out a robust and sensitive protocol to amplify, sequence and analyze TCRs. In individuals with a positive Mantoux test, tuberculin skin test biopsies were taken from sites that had been injected with PPD. Libraries were prepared from skin biopsies and whole blood so that pipeline robustness could be tested in samples in which T cells form a minority population. CDR1 and CDR2 are drawn from the germline V gene (reference sequence): SGHNT, YYREEE. V loses 7 bases of germline sequence and J loses 5 bases, and the interval between the two ends is 18 bases. The CDR3 runs 14 residues from the cysteine to the phenylalanine. The entry retains the CDR3 DNA only, 42 bases that are in frame from base 1.

The receptor's source is an adult in good health. The rearrangement joined TRBV5-4 to TRBJ1-2; the D gene cannot be resolved reliably. The sample consisted of skin, taken from a tuberculin skin test site. DNA sequence: TGTGCCAGCTGTGAGATCAGGAGGCCTTATGGCTACACCTTC. Translated, this is CASCEIRRPYGYTF.